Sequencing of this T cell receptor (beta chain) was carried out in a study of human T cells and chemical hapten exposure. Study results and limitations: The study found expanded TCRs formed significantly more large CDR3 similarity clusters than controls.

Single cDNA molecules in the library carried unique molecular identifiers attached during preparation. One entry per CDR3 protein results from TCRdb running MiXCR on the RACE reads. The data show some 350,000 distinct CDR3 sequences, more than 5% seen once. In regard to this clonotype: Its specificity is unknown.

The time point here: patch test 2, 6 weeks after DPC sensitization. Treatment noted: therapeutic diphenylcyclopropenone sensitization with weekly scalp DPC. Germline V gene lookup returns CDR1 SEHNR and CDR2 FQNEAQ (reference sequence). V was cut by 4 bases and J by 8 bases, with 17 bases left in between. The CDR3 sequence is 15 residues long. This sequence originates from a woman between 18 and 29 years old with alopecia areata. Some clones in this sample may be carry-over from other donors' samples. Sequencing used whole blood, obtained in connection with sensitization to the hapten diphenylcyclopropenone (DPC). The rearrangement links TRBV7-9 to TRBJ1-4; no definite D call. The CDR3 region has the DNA TGTGCCAGCAGCTCTCCGGCCGCCTCCCAAGAAAAACTGTTTTTT. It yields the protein CASSSPAASQEKLFF.